These 9 T cell receptor beta chains were sequenced from one sample in a study of identifying expanded T cells in peripheral blood. Repertoires were generated with immunoSEQ multiplex PCR, while TCRdb's copy carries only in-frame clones and drops some. The table lists about 82,000 clones, roughly 90% of them singletons, with 7.3% in the top ten. The sequencing sample was made of blood. The receptors here all came from a person between 18 and 70 years old in good health.

The chain combines TRBV19 with TRBJ2-4; 8 bases line up with TRBD2. CDR3 length equals 15 residues. Germline CDR1 is LNHDA and CDR2 is SQIVND (reference sequence). With V trimmed by 3 bases and J by 7 bases, 8 bases remained unmatched. CDR3: CASSIAWTSSNIQYF. Here the CDR3 DNA reads TGTGCCAGTAGTATCGCCTGGACTAGCAGCAACATTCAGTACTTC.

The CDR3 spells CASSSYGTYEQFF. The DNA for the CDR3 is TGTGCCAGCAGCTCCTACGGGACTTATGAGCAGTTCTTC. V gene TRBV5-4 combines with J gene TRBJ2-1; tentative D call: TRBD2 (6 bases). This CDR3 contains 13 residues. CDR1 is SGHNT and CDR2 is YYREEE in the germline V gene (reference sequence). Between the trimmed V and J ends, which lost 3 bases and 8 bases, there was a span of 12 bases.

The chain has TRBV4-1 and TRBJ1-1; no firm D call. Trimming removed 0 bases from V and 0 bases from J, with 11 bases in between. This CDR3 has 16 amino acids. Per germline, CDR1 MGHRA and CDR2 YSYEKL. CDR3 nucleotides: TGCGCCAGCAGCCAAGATGACGGGAGTGTGAACACTGAAGCTTTCTTT. It encodes CASSQDDGSVNTEAFF.

This clone is labeled as medium-sized. The chain links TRBV19 to TRBJ1-5; 8 bases align to TRBD1. The CDR3 runs to 15 residues. The V gene's germline CDR1 is LNHDA and CDR2 SQIVND (reference sequence). The V segment lost 3 bases and the J segment 6 bases; nucleotides outside the gene matches: 7. CDR3 in DNA: TGTGCCAGTAGTATGCAGGGGGCTGCGTCTCAGCCCCAGCATTTT. It specifies CASSMQGAASQPQHF.

The chain couples TRBV7-6 to TRBJ2-1; TRBD2 aligns across 15 bases. The CDR3 sequence is 16 residues long. CDR1 and CDR2 from the germline V gene are SGHVS and FNYEAQ. V lost 4 bases to trimming and J lost 4 bases; unmatched junction nucleotides: 2. The CDR3 here is CASSSGLAGGYNEQFF. The CDR3, as DNA: TGTGCCAGCAGCTCCGGACTAGCGGGAGGGTACAATGAGCAGTTCTTC.

This chain links TRBV29-1 with TRBJ2-4; a weak D match, TRBD2 (5 bases). Germline V gives CDR1 SQVTM, CDR2 ANQGSEA. The CDR3 length is 17 residues. V lost 4 bases and J lost 0, with 19 bases in between. CDR3 nucleotides: TGCAGCGTTGCAACAGTGCCCGACTACCTAGCCAAAAACATTCAGTACTTC. Translating gives CSVATVPDYLAKNIQYF.

V and J are TRBV7-3 and TRBJ2-7; maybe TRBD1 (5 bases). V lost 6 bases and J lost 2, with 17 bases in between. This CDR3 comprises 15 residues. CDR1 and CDR2 (germline): SGHTA, FQGTGA. This CDR3 is CASSPIGGAAYEQYF. The CDR3 DNA is TGTGCCAGCAGTCCTATAGGTGGGGCCGCCTACGAGCAGTACTTC.

V and J are TRBV14 and TRBJ2-2; D gene ambiguous. This CDR3 contains 16 residues. Trimming left V 1 base short and J 2 bases short, with 11 bases between. Germline V CDR1 and CDR2: SGHDN, FVKESK. The CDR3 bases are TGTGCCAGCAGCCAAGTTTCGGATAGCAACACCGGGGAGCTGTTTTTT. It specifies CASSQVSDSNTGELFF.

The rearrangement joins TRBV6-6 to TRBJ2-3; D might be TRBD2 (6 bases). Between the trimmed V and J ends, which lost 0 bases and 4 bases, there was a span of 8 bases. CDR1 and CDR2 (germline): MNHNY, SVGAGI (reference sequence). The CDR3 length is 14 residues. The CDR3 coding sequence is TGTGCCAGCAGTTACTCGACTAGTGCAGATACGCAGTATTTT. Translating gives CASSYSTSADTQYF.